This T cell receptor (beta chain) was retrieved from a study of blood T cell repertoires in COVID-19. About the research overall: Samples came from the United States, Italy and Spain, spanning acute and convalescent COVID-19. PBMCs, B-cell-depleted T cells, or T cells were the source of the cDNA or gDNA that made up the material.

Germline V CDR1 and CDR2: MGHRA, YSYEKL. The CDR3 runs 14 residues. V lost 3 bases to trimming and J lost 6 bases; unmatched junction nucleotides: 7. In the authors' methods: Researchers report that nucleated cell counts were estimated from reference gene primer amplification. This table comes from immunoSEQ multiplex PCR, and its TCRdb copy is limited to in-frame clones, with some not included. V and J calls and clone size come straight from that table; D and trimming were deduced from the DNA. The sample consists of 150,000 to 200,000 clones, roughly 79% of them appearing once. The table lists this clone with a few counts.

Sequenced material: peripheral blood. The chain combines TRBV4-1 with TRBJ1-2; 7 bases are shared with TRBD1. The sequence derives from a human donor with acute or convalescent COVID-19. The donor label of this sample is uncertain. Written as DNA, the CDR3 is TGCGCCAGCAGCCACGACAGGGTGGTTGATGGCTACACCTTC. The encoded protein is CASSHDRVVDGYTF.